The 15 T cell receptor beta chains below were found in one sample sequenced in a study of blood T cell repertoires in COVID-19. The data were produced by immunoSEQ multiplex PCR, yet TCRdb's version contains in-frame clones alone and is incomplete. This sample has 55,000 to 85,000 clones, with about nine tenths found just once. The specimen was peripheral blood. These receptors originate from a woman aged 18-29 years with acute or convalescent COVID-19.

The J gene is TRBJ2-3, the V gene TRBV14; D unresolved. Germline lookup yields CDR1 SGHDN and CDR2 FVKESK. The germline V and J ends were trimmed by 4 bases and 2 bases, with 7 bases remaining between them. The CDR3 extends over 13 amino acids. The CDR3 DNA reads TGTGCCAGCAGCCGGCAGTACACAGATACGCAGTATTTT. Translating it yields CASSRQYTDTQYF.

Here the CDR3 reads CASSTGTSGTDTQYF. In DNA, the CDR3 is TGTGCCAGCAGCACCGGGACTAGCGGCACAGATACGCAGTATTTT. The chain has TRBV5-8 and TRBJ2-3; 10 nucleotides line up with TRBD2. The CDR3 consists of 15 residues. Germline loops: CDR1 SGHTS, CDR2 YDEGEE. The V segment lost 4 bases and the J segment 1 base; nucleotides outside the gene matches: 3.

This chain links TRBV4-1 with TRBJ2-2; D gene unclear. CDR3 length equals 15 residues. Per germline, CDR1 MGHRA and CDR2 YSYEKL. The V gene lost 1 base and the J gene lost 3 bases, with 9 bases spanning the gap. As DNA, the CDR3 is TGCGCCAGCAGCCAAGCCGACATGGACACCGGGGAGCTGTTTTTT. Its translation: CASSQADMDTGELFF.

The chain is built from TRBV6-1 and TRBJ1-1; TRBD1 matches 11 bases. From germline, CDR1 is MNHNS and CDR2 SASEGT. V lost 4 bases to trimming and J lost 8 bases; unmatched junction nucleotides: 12. The CDR3 runs to 16 residues. The CDR3 here is CASSGSGTGGRGEAFF. CDR3 nucleotides: TGTGCCAGCAGTGGCTCCGGGACAGGGGGGAGAGGGGAAGCTTTCTTT.

This chain uses TRBV16 with TRBJ1-5; no clear D gene. V lost 4 bases and J 0 bases, leaving 7 bases between the germline ends. Germline V gene lookup returns CDR1 KGHSY and CDR2 FQNENV. This CDR3 contains 14 residues. CDR3 sequence reads: CASSLQRSNQPQHF. The CDR3 coding sequence is TGTGCCAGCAGCCTTCAGCGTAGCAATCAGCCCCAGCATTTT.

The chain links TRBV14 to TRBJ2-6; D is possibly TRBD2 (5 bases). Germline V CDR1 and CDR2: SGHDN, FVKESK. The CDR3 totals 13 residues. Trimming left V 8 bases short and J 0 bases short, with 5 bases between. CDR3 DNA: TGTGCCAGCCGGGACTCTGGGGCCAACGTCCTGACTTTC. Translated, it gives CASRDSGANVLTF. The variable domain in full, completed from reference TRBV14 and TRBJ2-6, reads EAGVTQFPSHSVIEKGQTVTLRCDPISGHDNLYWYRRVMGKEIKFLLHFVKESKQDESGMPNNRFLAERTGGTYSTLKVQPAELEDSGVYFCASRDSGANVLTFGAGSRLTVL.

V and J are TRBV27 and TRBJ2-7; D may be TRBD2 (5 bases). V lost 7 bases, J lost 5 bases, and 24 bases lay in between. Germline V CDR1 and CDR2: MNHEY, SMNVEV (reference sequence). The CDR3 totals 16 residues. The CDR3 here is CASTHQPRGWKNEQYF. CDR3 in DNA: TGTGCCAGCACTCACCAACCCCGGGGATGGAAGAACGAGCAGTACTTC.

The rearrangement joins TRBV6-2 or TRBV6-3 to TRBJ2-7; D gene unclear. The CDR3 is 15 residues long. Germline values: CDR1 MNHEY, CDR2 SVGEGT. Trimming took off 6 bases at V and 2 bases at J, with 17 bases between the two ends. The CDR3 sequence is CASSPSVKPAYEQYF. CDR3 DNA sequence: TGTGCCAGCAGCCCGTCAGTTAAACCCGCCTACGAGCAGTACTTC.

The chain has TRBV5-1 and TRBJ2-3, with D hard to call. From germline, CDR1 is SGHRS and CDR2 YFSETQ. The CDR3 has 12 residues. Between the trimmed V and J ends, which lost 0 bases and 5 bases, there was a span of 4 bases. In nucleotides, the CDR3 is TGCGCCAGCAGCTTGGGAGGAGATACGCAGTATTTT. Amino acid sequence: CASSLGGDTQYF.

The chain employs TRBV20-1 and TRBJ1-4; D remains ambiguous. The CDR3 spans 11 residues. Germline CDR1 reads DFQATT; CDR2 reads SNEGSKA (reference sequence). V gave up 6 bases and J gave up 8 bases, with 10 bases separating them. Here the CDR3 reads CSAAPGEKLFF. The CDR3 region has the DNA TGCAGTGCCGCACCGGGGGAAAAACTGTTTTTT.

V is TRBV19 and J is TRBJ1-4; the D is unclear. Deletions cut 3 bases from V and 0 bases from J, with 8 bases between. This CDR3 region has 15 residues. Germline loops: CDR1 LNHDA, CDR2 SQIVND (reference sequence). Written as DNA, the CDR3 is TGTGCCAGTAGTATGTCGAGTGCAACTAATGAAAAACTGTTTTTT. Encoded protein: CASSMSSATNEKLFF.

The V call is TRBV5-6, the J call TRBJ2-1; 9 nucleotides line up with TRBD2. Germline lookup yields CDR1 SGHDT and CDR2 YYEEEE. The CDR3 has 16 residues. V gave up 0 bases and J gave up 4 bases; unmatched junction bases: 5. This CDR3 reads CASSLEASGAYNEQFF. The CDR3 nucleotides are TGTGCCAGCAGCTTGGAGGCTAGCGGGGCTTACAATGAGCAGTTCTTC.

The chain has TRBV5-1 and TRBJ1-6; 12 nucleotides agree with TRBD1. The junction had 12 bases not matched to a gene; V was cut back by 4 bases and J by 7 bases. The CDR3 loop spans 18 amino acids. Germline V CDR1 and CDR2: SGHRS, YFSETQ. CDR3 sequence: CASSQGTGGAEWNSPLHF. The CDR3 nucleotides are TGCGCCAGCAGCCAGGGGACAGGGGGCGCGGAATGGAATTCACCCCTCCACTTT.

The V and J genes are TRBV5-4 and TRBJ1-2; possible D gene TRBD1, 6 bases. The V and J ends lost 4 bases and 1 base respectively, with 17 bases between them. Germline CDR1 is SGHNT and CDR2 is YYREEE (reference sequence). The CDR3 has 16 residues. CDR3 nucleotides: TGTGCCAGCAGCGGGGCGGGGGGCGGCTTTAACTATGGCTACACCTTC. Amino acid sequence: CASSGAGGGFNYGYTF.

The V call is TRBV19, the J call TRBJ1-5; TRBD1 might be the D (5 bases). The CDR3 is made up of 14 amino acids. The V gene's germline CDR1 is LNHDA and CDR2 SQIVND (reference sequence). V was clipped by 5 bases and J by 4 bases, with 12 bases between them. CDR3: CASSGGAANQPQHF. In DNA, the CDR3 is TGTGCCAGTAGTGGTGGGGCAGCAAATCAGCCCCAGCATTTT.